The T cell receptor (beta chain) under discussion was sequenced for a study of blood T cell repertoires in COVID-19. Across the study: Donors in the United States, Italy and Spain gave samples during acute or convalescent COVID-19. The analysed material was cDNA or gDNA that came from T cells, B-cell-depleted T cells, or PBMCs.

Germline CDR1 reads MDHEN; CDR2 reads SYDVKM. This CDR3 spans 13 amino acids. V trimming: 5 bases; J trimming: 5 bases; junction bases outside the gene matches: 5. In the original processing: The assay estimated nucleated cells by amplifying reference gene primers. Sequenced by immunoSEQ multiplex PCR; TCRdb stores in-frame clones only, minus some. The DNA gave D and trimming, while V, J and clone size come from that table. Found here are about 160,000 clones, nearly 80% of them singletons; the top ten hold approximately 13%. The chain uses TRBV28 and TRBJ2-5; 7 bases are a match to TRBD1. The material sequenced was peripheral blood. This TCR came from a woman aged 80 or over with acute or convalescent COVID-19. The CDR3 loop is CASSLRGQETQYF. In DNA form, the CDR3 reads TGTGCCAGCAGTCTCAGGGGACAGGAGACCCAGTACTTC.